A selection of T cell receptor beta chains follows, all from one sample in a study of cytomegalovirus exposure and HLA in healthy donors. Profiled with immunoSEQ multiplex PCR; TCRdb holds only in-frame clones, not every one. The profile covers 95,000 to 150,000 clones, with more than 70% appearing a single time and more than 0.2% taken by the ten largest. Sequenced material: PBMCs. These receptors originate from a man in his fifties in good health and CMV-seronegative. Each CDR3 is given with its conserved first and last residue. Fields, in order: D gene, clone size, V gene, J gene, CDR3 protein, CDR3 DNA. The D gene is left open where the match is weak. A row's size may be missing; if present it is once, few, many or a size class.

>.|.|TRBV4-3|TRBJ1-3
CASSQALHSSGNTIYF
TGCGCCAGCAGCCAAGCCCTGCACTCCTCTGGAAACACCATATATTTT
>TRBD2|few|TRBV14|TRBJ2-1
CACSHVLTSRWNEQFF
TGTGCCTGCAGCCACGTGTTGACTAGCAGGTGGAATGAGCAGTTCTTC
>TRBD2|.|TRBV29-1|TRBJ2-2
CSVDSGTQYTGELFF
TGCAGCGTTGACAGCGGGACCCAGTACACCGGGGAGCTGTTTTTT
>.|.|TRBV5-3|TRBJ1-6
CARIPRGLYLLPYNSPLHF
TGTGCCAGAATTCCAAGGGGACTTTATCTTCTTCCCTATAATTCACCCCTCCACTTT
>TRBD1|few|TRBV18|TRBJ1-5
CASSPPGAQGHQPQHF
TGTGCCAGCTCACCACCGGGGGCACAGGGGCATCAGCCCCAGCATTTT
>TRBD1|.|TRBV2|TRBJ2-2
CASSEDRGPGELFF
TGTGCCAGCAGTGAGGACAGGGGTCCCGGGGAGCTGTTTTTT
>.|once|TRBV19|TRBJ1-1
CASSIFGAGAFF
TGTGCCAGTAGTATTTTCGGCGCGGGAGCTTTCTTT
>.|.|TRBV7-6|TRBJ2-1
CASSLVPLSGETYNEQFF
TGTGCCAGCAGCTTAGTCCCCTTGTCGGGGGAGACCTACAATGAGCAGTTCTTC
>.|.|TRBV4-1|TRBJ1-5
CASSQDLTRNNQPQHF
TGCGCCAGCAGCCAAGATCTTACGAGGAACAATCAGCCCCAGCATTTT
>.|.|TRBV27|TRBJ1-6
CASTQLSYNSPLHF
TGTGCCAGCACTCAACTCTCCTATAATTCACCCCTCCACTTT
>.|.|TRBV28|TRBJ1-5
CASRARGGYQPQHF
TGTGCCAGCAGAGCGAGGGGGGGGTATCAGCCCCAGCATTTT
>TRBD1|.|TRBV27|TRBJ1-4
CASRGRGVGEKLFF
TGTGCCAGCAGGGGCAGGGGGGTGGGTGAAAAACTGTTTTTT
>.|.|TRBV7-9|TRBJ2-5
CSSSWGQETQYF
TGTTCCAGCAGCTGGGGGCAGGAGACCCAGTACTTC
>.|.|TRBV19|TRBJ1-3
CASSPGGSRNTIYF
TGTGCCAGTAGTCCGGGGGGGTCCCGGAACACCATATATTTT
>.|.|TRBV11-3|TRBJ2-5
CASSRGVEGETQYF
TGTGCCAGCAGCCGCGGGGTCGAGGGAGAGACCCAGTACTTC
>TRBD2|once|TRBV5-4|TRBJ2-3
CASSLGPALAGVDTQYF
TGTGCCAGCAGCTTGGGGCCGGCGCTAGCGGGAGTAGATACGCAGTATTTT
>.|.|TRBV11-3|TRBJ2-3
CASSLRGLDTDTQYF
TGTGCCAGCAGCTTAAGGGGACTGGACACAGATACGCAGTATTTT
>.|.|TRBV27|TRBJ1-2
CASRLSPGHRGGYTF
TGTGCCAGCAGACTATCCCCGGGACATAGGGGAGGCTACACCTTC
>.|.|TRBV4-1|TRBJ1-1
CASSPSNEGREAFF
TGCGCCAGCAGCCCCTCAAATGAAGGGAGGGAAGCTTTCTTT
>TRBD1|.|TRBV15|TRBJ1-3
CATSRDPSPGQGKRDSGNTIYF
TGTGCCACCAGCAGAGATCCCTCTCCGGGACAGGGGAAAAGGGACTCTGGAAACACCATATATTTT
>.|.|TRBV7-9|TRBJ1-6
CASSLSPGGPLHF
TGTGCCAGCAGCTTGTCCCCCGGGGGTCCCCTCCACTTT
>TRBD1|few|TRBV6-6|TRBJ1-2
CASSYFRDQGDGYTF
TGTGCCAGCAGTTACTTCCGGGACCAGGGGGATGGCTACACCTTC
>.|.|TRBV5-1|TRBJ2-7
CASSTGISDEQYF
TGCGCCAGTTCGACGGGTATCTCAGACGAGCAGTACTTC
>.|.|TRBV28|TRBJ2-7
CASSFDRMGISSYEQYF
TGTGCCAGCAGCTTTGACAGGATGGGCATTAGCTCCTACGAGCAGTACTTC
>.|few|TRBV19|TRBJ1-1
CASRQGPGTTEAFF
TGTGCCAGTAGGCAGGGGCCCGGGACCACTGAAGCTTTCTTT
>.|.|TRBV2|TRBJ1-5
CASSAGEEQPQHF
TGTGCCAGCAGTGCGGGGGAGGAACAGCCCCAGCATTTT
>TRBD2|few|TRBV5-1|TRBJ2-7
CASSLRTSGRLDEQYF
TGCGCCAGCAGCTTAAGGACTAGCGGGAGGCTAGACGAGCAGTACTTC
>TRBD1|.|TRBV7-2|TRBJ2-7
CASSSSARGRSAYEQYF
TGTGCCAGCAGTTCCTCGGCCAGGGGGCGGAGCGCCTACGAGCAGTACTTC
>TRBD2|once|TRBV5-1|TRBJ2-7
CASSLSGGSIEQYF
TGCGCCAGCAGCTTGTCGGGGGGGAGTATCGAGCAGTACTTC
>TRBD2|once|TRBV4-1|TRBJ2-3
CASSVPGGRDTQYF
TGCGCCAGCTCAGTGCCGGGAGGACGGGATACGCAGTATTTT
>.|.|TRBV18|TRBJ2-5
CASSPTQATETQYF
TGTGCCAGCTCACCGACACAGGCTACAGAGACCCAGTACTTC
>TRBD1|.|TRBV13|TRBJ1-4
CASSLGQGEEKLFF
TGTGCCAGCAGCTTAGGACAGGGGGAAGAAAAACTGTTTTTT
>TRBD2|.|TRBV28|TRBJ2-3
CASSPPLAGGPTDTQYF
TGTGCCAGCAGTCCACCCCTAGCGGGGGGGCCCACAGATACGCAGTATTTT
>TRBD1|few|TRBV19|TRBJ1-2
CASSGTGEGSGYTF
TGTGCCAGTAGCGGGACAGGGGAAGGAAGTGGCTACACCTTC
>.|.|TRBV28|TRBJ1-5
CASSPPTGQRTQHF
TGTGCCAGCAGCCCACCGACAGGTCAGAGGACCCAGCATTTT
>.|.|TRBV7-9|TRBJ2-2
CASSLAPTGELFF
TGTGCCAGCAGCTTAGCCCCTACCGGGGAGCTGTTTTTT
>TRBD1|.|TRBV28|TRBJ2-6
CASSVPGQGAGANVLTF
TGTGCCAGCAGTGTTCCGGGACAGGGGGCAGGGGCCAACGTCCTGACTTTC